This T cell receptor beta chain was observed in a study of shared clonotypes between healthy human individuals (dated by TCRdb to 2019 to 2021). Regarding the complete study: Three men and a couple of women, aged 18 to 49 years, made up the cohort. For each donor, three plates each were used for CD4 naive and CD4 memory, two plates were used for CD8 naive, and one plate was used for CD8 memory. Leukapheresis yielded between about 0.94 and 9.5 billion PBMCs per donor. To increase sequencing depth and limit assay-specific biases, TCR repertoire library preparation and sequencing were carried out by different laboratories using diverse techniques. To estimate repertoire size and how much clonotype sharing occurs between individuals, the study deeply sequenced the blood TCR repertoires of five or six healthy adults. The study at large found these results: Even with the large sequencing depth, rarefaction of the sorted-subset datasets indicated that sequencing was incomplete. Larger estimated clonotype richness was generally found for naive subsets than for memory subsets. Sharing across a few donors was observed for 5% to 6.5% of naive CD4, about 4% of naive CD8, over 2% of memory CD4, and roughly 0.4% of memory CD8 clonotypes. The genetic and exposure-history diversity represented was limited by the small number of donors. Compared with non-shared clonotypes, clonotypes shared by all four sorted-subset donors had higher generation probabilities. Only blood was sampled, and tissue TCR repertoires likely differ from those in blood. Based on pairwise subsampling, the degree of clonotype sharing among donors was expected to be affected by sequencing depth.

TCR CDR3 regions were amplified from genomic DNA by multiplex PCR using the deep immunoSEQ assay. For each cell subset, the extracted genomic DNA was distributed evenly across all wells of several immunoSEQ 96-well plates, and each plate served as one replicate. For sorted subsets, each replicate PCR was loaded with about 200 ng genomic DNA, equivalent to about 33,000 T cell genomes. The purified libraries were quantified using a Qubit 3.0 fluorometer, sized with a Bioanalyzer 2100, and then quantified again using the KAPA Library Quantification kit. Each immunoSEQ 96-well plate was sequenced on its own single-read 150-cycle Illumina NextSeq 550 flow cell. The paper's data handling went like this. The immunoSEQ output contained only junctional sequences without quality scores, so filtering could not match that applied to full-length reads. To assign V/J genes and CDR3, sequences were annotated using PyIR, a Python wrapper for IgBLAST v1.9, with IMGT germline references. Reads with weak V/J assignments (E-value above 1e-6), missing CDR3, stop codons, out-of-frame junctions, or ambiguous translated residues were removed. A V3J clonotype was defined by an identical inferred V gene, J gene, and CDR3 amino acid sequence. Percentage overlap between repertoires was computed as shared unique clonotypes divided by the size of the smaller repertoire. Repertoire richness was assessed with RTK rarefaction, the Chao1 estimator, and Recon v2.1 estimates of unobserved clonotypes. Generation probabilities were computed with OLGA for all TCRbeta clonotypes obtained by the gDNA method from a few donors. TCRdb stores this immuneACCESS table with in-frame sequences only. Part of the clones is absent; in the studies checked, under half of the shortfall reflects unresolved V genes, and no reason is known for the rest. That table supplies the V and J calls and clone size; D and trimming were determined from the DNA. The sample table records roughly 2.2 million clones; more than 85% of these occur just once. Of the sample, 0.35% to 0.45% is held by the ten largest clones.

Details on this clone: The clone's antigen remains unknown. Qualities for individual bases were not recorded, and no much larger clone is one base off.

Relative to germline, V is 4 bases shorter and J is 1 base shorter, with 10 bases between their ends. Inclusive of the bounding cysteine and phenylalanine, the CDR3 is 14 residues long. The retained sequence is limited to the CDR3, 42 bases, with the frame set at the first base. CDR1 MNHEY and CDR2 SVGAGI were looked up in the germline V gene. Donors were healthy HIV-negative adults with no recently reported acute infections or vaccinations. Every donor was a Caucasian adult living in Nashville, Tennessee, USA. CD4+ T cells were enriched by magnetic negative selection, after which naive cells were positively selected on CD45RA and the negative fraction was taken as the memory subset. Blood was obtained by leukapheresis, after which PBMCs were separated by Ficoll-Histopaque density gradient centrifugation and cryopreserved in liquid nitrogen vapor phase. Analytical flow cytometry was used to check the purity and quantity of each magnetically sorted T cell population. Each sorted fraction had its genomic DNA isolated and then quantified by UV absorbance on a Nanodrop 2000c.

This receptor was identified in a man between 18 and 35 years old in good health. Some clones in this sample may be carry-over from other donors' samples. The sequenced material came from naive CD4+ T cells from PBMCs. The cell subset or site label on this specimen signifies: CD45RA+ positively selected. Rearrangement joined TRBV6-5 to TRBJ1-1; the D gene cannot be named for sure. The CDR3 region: CASSFTRTNTEAFF. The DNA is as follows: TGTGCCAGCAGTTTTACGCGGACGAACACTGAAGCTTTCTTT.